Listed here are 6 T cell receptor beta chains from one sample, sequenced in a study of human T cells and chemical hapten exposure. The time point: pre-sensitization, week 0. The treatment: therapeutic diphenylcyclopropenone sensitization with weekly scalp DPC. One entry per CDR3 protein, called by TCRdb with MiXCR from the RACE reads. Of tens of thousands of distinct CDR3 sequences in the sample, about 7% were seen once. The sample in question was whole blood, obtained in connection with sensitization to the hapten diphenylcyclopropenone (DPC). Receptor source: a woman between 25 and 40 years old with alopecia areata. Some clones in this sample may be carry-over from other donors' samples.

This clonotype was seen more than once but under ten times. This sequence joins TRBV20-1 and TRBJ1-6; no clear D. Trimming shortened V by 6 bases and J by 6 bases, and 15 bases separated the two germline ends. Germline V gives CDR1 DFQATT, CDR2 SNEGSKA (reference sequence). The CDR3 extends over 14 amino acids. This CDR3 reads CSARQDSSNSPLHF. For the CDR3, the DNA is TGCAGTGCAAGGCAGGATTCGTCTAATTCACCCCTCCACTTT.

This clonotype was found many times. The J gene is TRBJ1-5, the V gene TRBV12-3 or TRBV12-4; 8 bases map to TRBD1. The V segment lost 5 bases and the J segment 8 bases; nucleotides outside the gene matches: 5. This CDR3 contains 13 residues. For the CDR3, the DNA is TGTGCCAGCAGTCTCAGGGGGCCGGAGCCCCAGCATTTT. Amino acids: CASSLRGPEPQHF.

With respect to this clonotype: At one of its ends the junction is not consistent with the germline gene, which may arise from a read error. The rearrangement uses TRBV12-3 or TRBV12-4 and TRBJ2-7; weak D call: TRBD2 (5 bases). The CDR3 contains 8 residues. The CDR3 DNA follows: TGTGCCACCACCCCCGGGGACTTC. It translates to CATTPGDF.

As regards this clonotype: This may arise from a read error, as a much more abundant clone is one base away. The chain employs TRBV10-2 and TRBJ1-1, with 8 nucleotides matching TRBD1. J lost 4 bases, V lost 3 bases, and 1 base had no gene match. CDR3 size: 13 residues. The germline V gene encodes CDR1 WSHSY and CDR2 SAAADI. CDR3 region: CASSEDRGTEAFF. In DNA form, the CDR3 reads TGCGCCAGCAGTGAAGACAGGGGCACTGAAGCTTTCTTT.

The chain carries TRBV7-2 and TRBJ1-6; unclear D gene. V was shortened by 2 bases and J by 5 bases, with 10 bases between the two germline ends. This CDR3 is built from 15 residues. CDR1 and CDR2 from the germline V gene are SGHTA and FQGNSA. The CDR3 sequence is CASSLSRQHNSPLHF. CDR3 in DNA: TGTGCCAGCAGCTTATCGAGGCAGCATAATTCACCCCTCCACTTT.

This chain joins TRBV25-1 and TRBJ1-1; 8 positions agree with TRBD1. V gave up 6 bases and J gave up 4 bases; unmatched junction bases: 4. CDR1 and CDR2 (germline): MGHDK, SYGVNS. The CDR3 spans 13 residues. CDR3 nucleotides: TGTGCCAGCAGCGACAGGGGCCGCACTGAAGCTTTCTTT. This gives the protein CASSDRGRTEAFF. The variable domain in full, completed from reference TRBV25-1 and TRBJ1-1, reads EADIYQTPRYLVIGTGKKITLECSQTMGHDKMYWYQQDPGMELHLIHYSYGVNSTEKGDLSSESTVSRIRTEHFPLTLESARPSHTSQYLCASSDRGRTEAFFGQGTRLTVV.